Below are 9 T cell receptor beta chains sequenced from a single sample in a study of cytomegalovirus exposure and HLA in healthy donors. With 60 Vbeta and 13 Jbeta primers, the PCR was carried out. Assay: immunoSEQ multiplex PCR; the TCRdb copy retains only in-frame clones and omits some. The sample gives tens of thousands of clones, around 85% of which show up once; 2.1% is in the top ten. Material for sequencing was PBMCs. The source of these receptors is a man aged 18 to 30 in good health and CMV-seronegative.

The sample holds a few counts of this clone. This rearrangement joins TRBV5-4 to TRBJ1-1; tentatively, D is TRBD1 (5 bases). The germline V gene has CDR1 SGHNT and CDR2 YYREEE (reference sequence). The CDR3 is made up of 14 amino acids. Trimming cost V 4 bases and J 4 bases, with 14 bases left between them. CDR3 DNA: TGTGCCAGCAGCACAGGCGGGGGGACCACTGAAGCTTTCTTT. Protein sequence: CASSTGGGTTEAFF.

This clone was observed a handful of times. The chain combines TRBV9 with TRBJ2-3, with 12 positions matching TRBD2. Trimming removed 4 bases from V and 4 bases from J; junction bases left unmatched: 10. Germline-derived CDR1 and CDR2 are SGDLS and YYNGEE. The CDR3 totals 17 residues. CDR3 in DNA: TGTGCCAGCAGCCTAGCGGGAGGGCTGACGGGGCCAGATACGCAGTATTTT. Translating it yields CASSLAGGLTGPDTQYF.

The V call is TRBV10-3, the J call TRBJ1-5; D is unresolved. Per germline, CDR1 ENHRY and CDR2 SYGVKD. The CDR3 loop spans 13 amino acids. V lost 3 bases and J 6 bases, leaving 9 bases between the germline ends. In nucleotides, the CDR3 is TGTGCCATCAGTGATGGAGGAATTCAGCCCCAGCATTTT. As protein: CAISDGGIQPQHF.

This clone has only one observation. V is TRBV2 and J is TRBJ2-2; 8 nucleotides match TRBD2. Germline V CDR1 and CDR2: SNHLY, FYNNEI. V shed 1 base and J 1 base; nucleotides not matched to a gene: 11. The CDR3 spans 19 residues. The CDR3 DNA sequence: TGTGCCAGCAGTGAAGTAGGTAGCGGGATTTTTGTGAACACCGGGGAGCTGTTTTTT. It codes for CASSEVGSGIFVNTGELFF.

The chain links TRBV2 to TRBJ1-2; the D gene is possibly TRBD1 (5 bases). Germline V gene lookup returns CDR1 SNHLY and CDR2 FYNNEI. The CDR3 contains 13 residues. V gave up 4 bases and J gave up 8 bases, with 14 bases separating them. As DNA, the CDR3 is TGTGCCAGCAGTGTGGTCAGGGCAGAGGGCTACACCTTC. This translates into CASSVVRAEGYTF.

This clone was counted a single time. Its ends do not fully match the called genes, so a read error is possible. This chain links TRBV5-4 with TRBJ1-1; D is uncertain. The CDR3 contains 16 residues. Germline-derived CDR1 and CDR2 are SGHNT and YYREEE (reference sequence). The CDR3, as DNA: TGTGCCAGCAGCCAAACTCAACAGACAATGAACCCTGAAGCTTTCTTT. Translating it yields CASSQTQQTMNPEAFF.

The CDR3 sequence: CASSLDRSNTEAFF. The CDR3 region has the DNA TGTGCCAGCAGCTTAGACAGGTCGAACACTGAAGCTTTCTTT. The chain couples TRBV7-8 to TRBJ1-1; a weak D match, TRBD1 (5 bases). The CDR3 has 14 amino acids. With 1 base removed from V and 1 base from J, the gap between germline ends came to 7 bases. Germline V gene lookup returns CDR1 SGHVS and CDR2 FQNEAQ.

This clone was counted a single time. As DNA, the CDR3 is TGTGCCAGCTCACTCCAGGGGAACACTGAAGCTTTCTTT. This translates into CASSLQGNTEAFF. The chain recombines TRBV18 with TRBJ1-1; a possible D gene is TRBD1 (5 bases). V lost 4 bases and J lost 1, with 7 bases in between. Germline CDR1 reads KGHSH; CDR2 reads LQKENI. This CDR3 region has 13 residues. The whole variable domain, remainder taken from reference TRBV18 and TRBJ1-1, is NAGVMQNPRHLVRRRGQEARLRCSPMKGHSHVYWYRQLPEEGLKFMVYLQKENIIDESGMPKERFSAEFPKEGPSILRIQQVVRGDSAAYFCASSLQGNTEAFFGQGTRLTVV.

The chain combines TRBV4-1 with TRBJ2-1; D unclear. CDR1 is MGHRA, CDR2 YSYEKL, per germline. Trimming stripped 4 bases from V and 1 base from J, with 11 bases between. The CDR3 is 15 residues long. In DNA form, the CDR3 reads TGCGCCAGCAGCCTTGGAGCAGCGTCCTACAATGAGCAGTTCTTC. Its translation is CASSLGAASYNEQFF.